The 5 T cell receptor beta chains listed next were all sequenced from one sample in a study of T-cell reconstitution after alpha-beta-depleted transplantation in children. Unique molecular identifiers were incorporated into the prepared TCRbeta library. One entry per CDR3 protein results from TCRdb running MiXCR on the PCR reads. The data show roughly 500,000 distinct CDR3 sequences, roughly a tenth seen once. Sequencing was performed on PBMCs, taken before TCRalphabeta/CD19-depleted stem cell transplant. The receptor source for this set is a child aged 2-15 years with inherited bone marrow failure, due to receive a stem cell transplant.

For this clonotype: This may come from a read error, since a much larger clone is one base off. Here the CDR3 reads CASSSFPHHTSEAFF. In DNA form, the CDR3 reads TGTGCCAGCAGTTCTTTTCCCCACCACACTTCTGAAGCTTTCTTT. The chain recombines TRBV28 with TRBJ1-1; D remains ambiguous. Germline V gene sequence: CDR1 MDHEN, CDR2 SYDVKM. The V end lost 4 bases, the J end lost 6 bases, and 18 bases lay between the germline ends. The CDR3 runs 15 residues.

The sample holds many counts of this clonotype. The chain recombines TRBV6-5 with TRBJ2-7, with no clear D. Germline assignment: CDR1 MNHEY and CDR2 SVGAGI. This CDR3 contains 14 residues. Trimming removed 3 bases from V and 0 bases from J, with 9 bases in between. The CDR3: CASSYPEPSYEQYF. The CDR3 DNA sequence: TGTGCCAGCAGTTATCCTGAACCCTCCTACGAGCAGTACTTC.

This clonotype was counted ten times or more. The J gene is TRBJ2-4, the V gene TRBV4-3; TRBD1 matches at 10 bases. The V and J ends lost 0 bases and 5 bases, in that order; junction bases with no gene match: 4. Germline CDR1 reads LGHNA; CDR2 reads YSLEER. The CDR3 loop spans 16 amino acids. The CDR3, as DNA: TGCGCCAGCAGCCAAGATAATGGACAGGGGGAAAACATTCAGTACTTC. Its translation is CASSQDNGQGENIQYF.

The rearrangement uses TRBV7-2 and TRBJ2-7, with D tentatively TRBD1 or TRBD2 (5 bases each). Trimming removed 0 bases at V and 4 bases at J, with 7 bases between. Germline V lookup: CDR1 SGHTA, CDR2 FQGNSA. This CDR3 is 13 amino acids long. This CDR3 is CASSLAWGYEQYF. The CDR3 nucleotides are TGTGCCAGCAGCTTAGCCTGGGGGTACGAGCAGTACTTC.

This clonotype was seen at least ten times. The CDR3 sequence is CSYRDSYNEQFF. The CDR3 coding sequence is TGCAGCTACCGGGACAGCTACAATGAGCAGTTCTTC. The chain combines TRBV29-1 with TRBJ2-1; TRBD1 aligns across 7 bases. There are 12 residues in the CDR3. With 8 bases clipped from V and 3 bases from J, the junction kept 4 bases outside the gene matches. CDR1 is SQVTM and CDR2 is ANQGSEA in the germline V gene.